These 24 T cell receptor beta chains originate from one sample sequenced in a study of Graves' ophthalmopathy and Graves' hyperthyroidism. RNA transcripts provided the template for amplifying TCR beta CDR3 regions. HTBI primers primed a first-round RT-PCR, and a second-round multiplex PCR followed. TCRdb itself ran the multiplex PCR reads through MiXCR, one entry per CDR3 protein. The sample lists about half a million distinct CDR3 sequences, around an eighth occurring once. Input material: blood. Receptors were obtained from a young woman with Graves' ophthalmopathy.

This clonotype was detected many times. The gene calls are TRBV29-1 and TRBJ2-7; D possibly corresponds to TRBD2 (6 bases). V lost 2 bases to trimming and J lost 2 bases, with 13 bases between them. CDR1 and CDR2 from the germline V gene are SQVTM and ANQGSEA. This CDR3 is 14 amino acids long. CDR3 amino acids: CSVELLAHPYEQYF. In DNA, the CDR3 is TGCAGCGTTGAACTGCTAGCGCATCCCTACGAGCAGTACTTC.

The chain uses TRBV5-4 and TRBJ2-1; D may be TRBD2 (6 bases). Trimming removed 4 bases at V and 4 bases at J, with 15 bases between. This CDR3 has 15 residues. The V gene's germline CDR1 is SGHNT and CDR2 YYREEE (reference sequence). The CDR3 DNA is TGTGCCAGCAGCGCTGGAGGGCCTCGGTACAATGAGCAGTTCTTC. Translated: CASSAGGPRYNEQFF. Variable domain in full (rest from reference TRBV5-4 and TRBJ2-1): ETGVTQSPTHLIKTRGQQVTLRCSSQSGHNTVSWYQQALGQGPQFIFQYYREEENGRGNFPPRFSGLQFPNYSSELNVNALELDDSALYLCASSAGGPRYNEQFFGPGTRLTVL.

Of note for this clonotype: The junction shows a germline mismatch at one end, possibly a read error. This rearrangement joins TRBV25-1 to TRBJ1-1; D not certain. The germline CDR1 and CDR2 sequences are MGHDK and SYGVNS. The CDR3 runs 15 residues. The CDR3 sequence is CASSESLLDKVQACF. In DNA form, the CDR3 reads TGTGCCAGCAGTGAGTCTCTTCTCGACAAGGTGCAAGCTTGCTTT.

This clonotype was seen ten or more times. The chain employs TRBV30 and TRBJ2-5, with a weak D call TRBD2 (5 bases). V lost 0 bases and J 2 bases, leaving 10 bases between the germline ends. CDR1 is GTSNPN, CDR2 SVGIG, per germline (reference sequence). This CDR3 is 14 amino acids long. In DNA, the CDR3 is TGTGCCTGGAGTGTAATCCTAGCACAAGAGACCCAGTACTTC. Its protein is CAWSVILAQETQYF.

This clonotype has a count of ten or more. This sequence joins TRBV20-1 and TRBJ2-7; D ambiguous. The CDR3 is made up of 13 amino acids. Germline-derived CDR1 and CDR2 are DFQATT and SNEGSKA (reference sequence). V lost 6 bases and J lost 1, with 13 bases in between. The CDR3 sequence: CSAIRSSSYEQYF. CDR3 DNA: TGCAGTGCCATAAGGTCGAGTTCCTACGAGCAGTACTTC.

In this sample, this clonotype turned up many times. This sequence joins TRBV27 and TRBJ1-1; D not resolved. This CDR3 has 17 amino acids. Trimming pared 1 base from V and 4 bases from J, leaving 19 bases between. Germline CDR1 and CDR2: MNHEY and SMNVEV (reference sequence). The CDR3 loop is CASSLWVGAKDGTEAFF. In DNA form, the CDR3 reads TGTGCCAGCAGTTTATGGGTCGGTGCTAAGGACGGCACTGAAGCTTTCTTT.

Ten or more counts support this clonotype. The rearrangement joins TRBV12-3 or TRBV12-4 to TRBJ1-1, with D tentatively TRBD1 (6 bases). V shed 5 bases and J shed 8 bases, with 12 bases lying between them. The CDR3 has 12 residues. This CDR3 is CASSPPGQEAFF. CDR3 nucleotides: TGTGCCAGCAGTCCTCCGGGACAAGAAGCTTTCTTT.

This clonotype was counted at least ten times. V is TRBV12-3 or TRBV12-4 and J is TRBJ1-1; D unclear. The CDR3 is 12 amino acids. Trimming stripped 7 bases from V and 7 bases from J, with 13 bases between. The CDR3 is CASKSSAFEAFF. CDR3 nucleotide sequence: TGTGCCAGCAAAAGTTCGGCCTTTGAAGCTTTCTTT.

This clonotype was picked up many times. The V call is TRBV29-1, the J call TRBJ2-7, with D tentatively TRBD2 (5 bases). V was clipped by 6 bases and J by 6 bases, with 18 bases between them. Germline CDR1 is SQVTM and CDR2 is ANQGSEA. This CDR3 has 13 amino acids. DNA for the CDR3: TGCAGCGTCTCACTTGGGCAACGGGGCGAGCAGTACTTC. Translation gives CSVSLGQRGEQYF.

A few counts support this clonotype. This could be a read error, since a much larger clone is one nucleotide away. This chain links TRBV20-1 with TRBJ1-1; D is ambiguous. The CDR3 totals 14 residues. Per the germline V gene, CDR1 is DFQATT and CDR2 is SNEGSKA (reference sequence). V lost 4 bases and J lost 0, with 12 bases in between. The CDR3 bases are TGCAGTGCTATTCTTCGGGATATGAACACTGAAGCTTTCTTT. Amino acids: CSAILRDMNTEAFF.

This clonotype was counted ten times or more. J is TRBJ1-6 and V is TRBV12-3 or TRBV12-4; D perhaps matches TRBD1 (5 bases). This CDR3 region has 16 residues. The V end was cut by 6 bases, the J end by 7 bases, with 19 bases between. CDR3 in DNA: TGTGCCAGCAGACTTGACTGGGACGGCCTGAATTCACCCCTCCACTTT. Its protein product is CASRLDWDGLNSPLHF.

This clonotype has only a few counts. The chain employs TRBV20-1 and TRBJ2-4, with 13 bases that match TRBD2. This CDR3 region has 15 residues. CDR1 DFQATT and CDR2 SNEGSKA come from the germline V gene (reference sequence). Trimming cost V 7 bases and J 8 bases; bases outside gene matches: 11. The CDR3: CSVTGLAGEDYIQYF. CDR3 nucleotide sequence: TGCAGTGTTACCGGACTAGCGGGGGAAGATTACATTCAGTACTTC.

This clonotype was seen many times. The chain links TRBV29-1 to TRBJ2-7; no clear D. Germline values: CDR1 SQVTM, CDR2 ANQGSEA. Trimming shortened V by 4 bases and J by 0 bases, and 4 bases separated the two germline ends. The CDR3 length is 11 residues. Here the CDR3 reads CSVVISYEQYF. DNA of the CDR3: TGCAGCGTTGTGATCTCCTACGAGCAGTACTTC.

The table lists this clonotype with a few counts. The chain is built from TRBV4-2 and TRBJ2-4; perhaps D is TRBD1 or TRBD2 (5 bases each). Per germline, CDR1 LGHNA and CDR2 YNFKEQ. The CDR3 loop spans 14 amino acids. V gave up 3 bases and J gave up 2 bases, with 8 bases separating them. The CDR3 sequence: CASSHGGPKNIQYF. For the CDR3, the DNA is TGTGCCAGCAGCCATGGGGGTCCCAAAAACATTCAGTACTTC.

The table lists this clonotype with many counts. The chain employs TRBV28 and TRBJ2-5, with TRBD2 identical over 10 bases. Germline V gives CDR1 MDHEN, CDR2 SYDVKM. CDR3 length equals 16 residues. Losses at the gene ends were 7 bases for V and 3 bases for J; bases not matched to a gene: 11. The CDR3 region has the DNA TGTGCCAGCACCGCTAGCGGGGGAACAAGAGAAGAGACCCAGTACTTC. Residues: CASTASGGTREETQYF.

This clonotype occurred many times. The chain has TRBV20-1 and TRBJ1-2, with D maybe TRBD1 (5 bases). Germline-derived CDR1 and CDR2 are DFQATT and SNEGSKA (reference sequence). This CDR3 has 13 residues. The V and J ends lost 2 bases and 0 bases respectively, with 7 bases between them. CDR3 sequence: CSARQTANYGYTF. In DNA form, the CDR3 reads TGCAGTGCTAGACAGACAGCTAACTATGGCTACACCTTC.

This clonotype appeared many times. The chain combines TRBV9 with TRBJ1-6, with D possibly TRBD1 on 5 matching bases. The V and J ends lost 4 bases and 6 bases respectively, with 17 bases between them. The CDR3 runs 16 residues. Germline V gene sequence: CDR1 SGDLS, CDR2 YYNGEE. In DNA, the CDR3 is TGTGCCAGCAGCCCACAGGAGGCCTTGGGTAATTCACCCCTCCACTTT. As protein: CASSPQEALGNSPLHF.

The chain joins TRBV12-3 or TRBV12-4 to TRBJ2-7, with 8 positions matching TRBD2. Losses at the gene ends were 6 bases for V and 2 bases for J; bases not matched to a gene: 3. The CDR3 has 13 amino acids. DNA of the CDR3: TGTGCCAGCAGGGGGGGACTAGCCTACGAGCAGTACTTC. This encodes CASRGGLAYEQYF.

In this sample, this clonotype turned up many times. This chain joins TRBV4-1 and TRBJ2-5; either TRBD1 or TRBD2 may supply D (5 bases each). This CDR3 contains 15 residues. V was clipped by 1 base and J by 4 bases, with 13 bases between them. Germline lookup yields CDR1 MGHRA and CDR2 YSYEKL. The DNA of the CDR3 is TGCGCCAGCAGCCAAGGGGGCAGGGACGGAGAGACCCAGTACTTC. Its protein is CASSQGGRDGETQYF.

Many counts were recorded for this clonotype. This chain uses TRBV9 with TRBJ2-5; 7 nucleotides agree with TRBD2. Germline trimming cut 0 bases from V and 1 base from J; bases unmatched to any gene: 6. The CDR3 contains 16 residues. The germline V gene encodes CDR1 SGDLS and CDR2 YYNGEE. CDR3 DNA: TGTGCCAGCAGCGTAGGAGGGAGGGGCAGCCAAGAGACCCAGTACTTC. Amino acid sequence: CASSVGGRGSQETQYF.

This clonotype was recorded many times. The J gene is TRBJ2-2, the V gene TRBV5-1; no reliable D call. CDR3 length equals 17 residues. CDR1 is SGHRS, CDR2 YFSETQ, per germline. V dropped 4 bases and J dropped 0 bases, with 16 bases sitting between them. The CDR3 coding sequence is TGCGCCAGCAGCCCCCCTTTTAGCACCGCGAACACCGGGGAGCTGTTTTTT. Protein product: CASSPPFSTANTGELFF.

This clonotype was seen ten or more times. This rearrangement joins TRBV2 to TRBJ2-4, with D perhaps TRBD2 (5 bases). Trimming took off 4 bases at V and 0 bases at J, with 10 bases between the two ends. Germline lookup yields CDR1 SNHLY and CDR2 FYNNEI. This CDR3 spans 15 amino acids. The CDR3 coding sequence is TGTGCCAGCAGTGCCCCCGGGATAGCCAAAAACATTCAGTACTTC. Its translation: CASSAPGIAKNIQYF.

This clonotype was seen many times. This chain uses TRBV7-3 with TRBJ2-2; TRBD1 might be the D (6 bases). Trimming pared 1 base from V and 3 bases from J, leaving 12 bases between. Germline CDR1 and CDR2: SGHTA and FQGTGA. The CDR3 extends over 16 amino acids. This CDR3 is CASSLSAPGDTGELFF. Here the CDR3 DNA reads TGTGCCAGCAGCTTAAGTGCTCCAGGGGACACCGGGGAGCTGTTTTTT.

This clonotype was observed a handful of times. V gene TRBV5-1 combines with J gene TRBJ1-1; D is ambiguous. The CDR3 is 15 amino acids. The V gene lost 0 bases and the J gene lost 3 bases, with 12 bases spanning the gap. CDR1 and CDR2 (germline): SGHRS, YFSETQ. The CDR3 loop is CASSLAGFGDTEAFF. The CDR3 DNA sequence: TGCGCCAGCAGCTTGGCGGGGTTTGGGGACACTGAAGCTTTCTTT.